Included here is one T cell receptor beta chain sequence, with context. Authors' data handling: The authors estimated nucleated cell counts from reference gene primer amplification. Sequencing used immunoSEQ multiplex PCR; TCRdb keeps in-frame clones, though not all of them. The DNA gave D and trimming, while V, J and clone size come from that table. In the table there are approximately 140,000 clones, approximately 84% of which are singletons. The V segment lost 8 bases and the J segment 4 bases; nucleotides outside the gene matches: 5. CDR1 is KGHSH, CDR2 LQKENI, per germline. The CDR3 contains 13 residues. This record belongs to a study of blood T cell repertoires in COVID-19. As for the study in general: Whether acute or convalescent, the COVID-19 samples came from the United States, Italy and Spain. PBMCs, B-cell-depleted T cells, or T cells were the source of the cDNA or gDNA that made up the material.

The clonotype comes from an older man with acute or convalescent COVID-19. This chain connects TRBV18 to TRBJ1-2, with 9 bases identical to TRBD1. The specimen sequenced was peripheral blood. The CDR3 DNA sequence: TGTGCCAGCGCGGGACAGGGAGGCTATGGCTACACCTTC. Protein: CASAGQGGYGYTF.